Each of the 18 T cell receptor beta chains below was sequenced from the same sample in a study of cytotoxic CD8 clonotypes in ibrutinib-treated CLL. The protocol was immunoSEQ multiplex PCR, while the TCRdb copy is restricted to in-frame clones and leaves out a portion. The table includes about 160,000 clones, approximately 80% detected once. Sequences were derived from PBMCs, sampled after 12 months of ibrutinib treatment. The receptor source for this set is a human donor with chronic lymphocytic leukemia.

The V and J genes are TRBV15 and TRBJ2-1, with 7 bases lining up with TRBD1. The germline V gene has CDR1 LNHNV and CDR2 YYDKDF (reference sequence). Trimming cost V 2 bases and J 6 bases; bases outside gene matches: 13. The CDR3 extends over 17 amino acids. In DNA, the CDR3 is TGTGCCACCAGCAGATATAATCCCGGGACAGTTTTCAATGAGCAGTTCTTC. It encodes CATSRYNPGTVFNEQFF.

This chain uses TRBV5-4 with TRBJ1-3, with a possible D match to TRBD1 (5 bases). Per germline, CDR1 SGHNT and CDR2 YYREEE (reference sequence). Trimming removed 0 bases at V and 3 bases at J, with 10 bases between. The CDR3 totals 15 residues. The CDR3 loop is CASSLGGAGGNTIYF. Here the CDR3 DNA reads TGTGCCAGCAGCTTGGGGGGCGCAGGTGGAAACACCATATATTTT.

This sequence joins TRBV7-2 and TRBJ2-3, with 8 bases that match TRBD1. The CDR3 extends over 15 amino acids. V lost 5 bases to trimming and J lost 2 bases; unmatched junction nucleotides: 6. CDR1 and CDR2 from the germline V gene are SGHTA and FQGNSA. CDR3 in DNA: TGTGCCAGCAGCCCACGGGACAGGCACACAGATACGCAGTATTTT. This sequence encodes CASSPRDRHTDTQYF.

In regard to this clone: Other DNA variants within this sample encode the same CDR3. The chain employs TRBV5-1 and TRBJ2-7; 8 bases align to TRBD1. CDR3 length: 14 residues. Looked up from germline, CDR1 is SGHRS and CDR2 is YFSETQ. The V gene end was trimmed by 4 bases and the J gene end by 2 bases; junction bases not matched to a gene: 5. The CDR3 spells CASSLGQGAYEQYF. As DNA, the CDR3 is TGCGCCAGCAGCCTAGGACAGGGTGCCTACGAGCAGTACTTC.

The chain links TRBV4-1 to TRBJ2-5, with TRBD1 matching over 8 bases. This CDR3 is built from 19 residues. The germline gives CDR1 MGHRA, CDR2 YSYEKL. J lost 5 bases, V lost 1 base, and 18 bases had no gene match. CDR3 protein: CASSQVWPPRQGARETQYF. The CDR3 DNA sequence: TGCGCCAGCAGCCAAGTGTGGCCCCCACGGCAGGGGGCGCGGGAGACCCAGTACTTC.

The chain combines TRBV7-9 with TRBJ2-7; D is uncertain. Germline V gene lookup returns CDR1 SEHNR and CDR2 FQNEAQ (reference sequence). V lost 1 base and J 6 bases, leaving 7 bases between the germline ends. This CDR3 comprises 12 residues. For the CDR3, the DNA is TGTGCCAGCAGCTTAGAATCGCTCGAGCAGTACTTC. As protein: CASSLESLEQYF. The complete variable domain, with remaining parts taken from reference TRBV7-9 and TRBJ2-7, reads DTGVSQNPRHKITKRGQNVTFRCDPISEHNRLYWYRQTLGQGPEFLTYFQNEAQLEKSRLLSDRFSAERPKGSFSTLEIQRTEQGDSAMYLCASSLESLEQYFGPGTRLTVT.

CDR3 amino acids: CAISEEREDTQYF. The CDR3 DNA sequence: TGTGCCATCAGTGAGGAAAGAGAAGATACGCAGTATTTT. The genes are TRBV10-3 and TRBJ2-3, with no clear D. CDR1 and CDR2 from the germline V gene are ENHRY and SYGVKD. The CDR3 covers 13 residues. With 2 bases removed from V and 5 bases from J, the gap between germline ends came to 8 bases.

This sequence joins TRBV6-6 and TRBJ1-2; D remains ambiguous. The V and J ends lost 4 bases and 6 bases respectively, with 9 bases between them. Germline V gene sequence: CDR1 MNHNY, CDR2 SVGAGI (reference sequence). The CDR3 contains 12 residues. Here the CDR3 reads CASSFRGNGYTF. The DNA of the CDR3 is TGTGCCAGCAGTTTCCGGGGTAATGGCTACACCTTC.

The CDR3 DNA follows: TGTGCCAGCAGACTCGGACAGGGAGGCCATCAGCCCCAGCATTTT. Translating gives CASRLGQGGHQPQHF. V gene TRBV6-5 combines with J gene TRBJ1-5; TRBD1 matches 8 bases. Germline V gene data show CDR1 as MNHEY and CDR2 as SVGAGI. The CDR3 loop spans 15 amino acids. V was clipped by 6 bases and J by 5 bases; unmatched bases: 9.

V is TRBV4-1 and J is TRBJ1-1; 8 nucleotides line up with TRBD1. Trimming at V came to 1 base and at J to 6 bases, leaving 7 bases not matched to a gene. Germline CDR1 and CDR2: MGHRA and YSYEKL. The CDR3 loop spans 15 amino acids. CDR3 bases: TGCGCCAGCAGCCAAGTAGCAGGGGGCTGGTCTGAAGCTTTCTTT. This encodes CASSQVAGGWSEAFF.

The chain has TRBV7-9 and TRBJ2-7; the match to TRBD1 covers 8 bases. Unmatched junction bases numbered 11, after V lost 10 bases and J lost 0 bases. This CDR3 spans 15 amino acids. Looked up from germline, CDR1 is SEHNR and CDR2 is FQNEAQ (reference sequence). The DNA of the CDR3 is TGTGCCATCTTCCCAGAGACAGGGGACTCCTACGAGCAGTACTTC. Translation gives CAIFPETGDSYEQYF. Supplemented by reference TRBV7-9 and TRBJ2-7, the full variable domain reads DTGVSQNPRHKITKRGQNVTFRCDPISEHNRLYWYRQTLGQGPEFLTYFQNEAQLEKSRLLSDRFSAERPKGSFSTLEIQRTEQGDSAMYLCAIFPETGDSYEQYFGPGTRLTVT.

This chain connects TRBV5-8 to TRBJ2-5, with 9 nucleotides matching TRBD1. The CDR3 is made up of 14 amino acids. From germline, CDR1 is SGHTS and CDR2 YDEGEE. With 6 bases clipped from V and 5 bases from J, the junction kept 8 bases outside the gene matches. CDR3 sequence: CASNYRGLGETQYF. CDR3 sequence (DNA): TGTGCCAGCAATTACAGGGGGCTGGGGGAGACCCAGTACTTC.

The chain links TRBV5-1 to TRBJ1-2, with D unresolved. CDR1 SGHRS and CDR2 YFSETQ come from the germline V gene. This CDR3 spans 13 amino acids. V lost 5 bases and J lost 1, with 9 bases in between. In DNA, the CDR3 is TGCGCCAGCAGTTACACGAGTAACTATGGCTACACCTTC. Amino acids: CASSYTSNYGYTF.

Only a few counts were recorded for this clone. This chain joins TRBV19 and TRBJ2-2; D gene uncertain. Trimming took off 4 bases at V and 3 bases at J, with 9 bases between the two ends. The CDR3 extends over 14 amino acids. Germline CDR1 LNHDA, CDR2 SQIVND (reference sequence). CDR3: CASSTGSYTGELFF. CDR3 nucleotide sequence: TGTGCCAGTAGTACCGGGTCGTACACCGGGGAGCTGTTTTTT.

V is TRBV10-3 and J is TRBJ2-3; 9 positions match TRBD1. The trim removed 2 bases at V and 3 bases at J, leaving 9 bases unmatched. The CDR3 sequence is 17 residues long. Germline CDR1 reads ENHRY; CDR2 reads SYGVKD. The CDR3 coding sequence is TGTGCCATCAGTGAGAACCAGGGACAGGGTCGTACAGATACGCAGTATTTT. Translation: CAISENQGQGRTDTQYF.

This clone has a single count. The rearrangement links TRBV6-4 to TRBJ1-1, with TRBD1 matching over 10 bases. The CDR3 is made up of 13 amino acids. Trimming cost V 6 bases and J 7 bases; bases outside gene matches: 5. Germline values: CDR1 MRHNA, CDR2 SNTAGT. In nucleotides, the CDR3 is TGTGCCAGCAGAGACCGGGACAGGGGTGAAGCTTTCTTT. Translated: CASRDRDRGEAFF.

V is TRBV15 and J is TRBJ2-7; D is ambiguous. Germline V gives CDR1 LNHNV, CDR2 YYDKDF (reference sequence). CDR3 length: 15 amino acids. V was trimmed by 0 bases and J by 0 bases, leaving 9 bases between them. Here the CDR3 DNA reads TGTGCCACCAGCAGAGAACCCACGAGCTCCTACGAGCAGTACTTC. Protein: CATSREPTSSYEQYF.

The chain has TRBV29-1 and TRBJ1-2, with D possibly being TRBD1 (5 bases). Looked up from germline, CDR1 is SQVTM and CDR2 is ANQGSEA. The CDR3 is made up of 13 amino acids. V was trimmed by 3 bases and J by 4 bases, leaving 12 bases between them. The DNA for the CDR3 is TGCAGCGTTGAGAAGGGGCGAGTCTATGGCTACACCTTC. Encoded protein: CSVEKGRVYGYTF.